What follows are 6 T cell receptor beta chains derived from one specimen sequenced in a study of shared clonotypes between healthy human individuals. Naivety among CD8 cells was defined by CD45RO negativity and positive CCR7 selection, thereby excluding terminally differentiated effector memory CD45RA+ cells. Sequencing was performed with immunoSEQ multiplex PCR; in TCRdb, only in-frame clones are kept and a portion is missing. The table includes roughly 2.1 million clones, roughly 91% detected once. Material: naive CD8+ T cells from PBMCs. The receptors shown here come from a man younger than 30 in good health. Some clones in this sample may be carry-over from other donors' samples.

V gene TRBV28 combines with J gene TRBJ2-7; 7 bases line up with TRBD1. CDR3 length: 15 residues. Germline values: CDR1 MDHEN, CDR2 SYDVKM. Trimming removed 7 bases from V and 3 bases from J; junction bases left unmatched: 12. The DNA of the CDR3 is TGTGCCAGCAAAACTCCCCCACAGGGGAACTACGAGCAGTACTTC. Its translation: CASKTPPQGNYEQYF.

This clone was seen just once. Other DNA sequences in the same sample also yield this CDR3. The CDR3 spells CASSLSSYEQYF. The CDR3, as DNA: TGTGCCAGCAGTCTCTCGTCCTACGAGCAGTACTTC. The V and J genes are TRBV27 and TRBJ2-7, with D unresolved. Germline V gene sequence: CDR1 MNHEY, CDR2 SMNVEV (reference sequence). V lost 5 bases to trimming and J lost 1 base, with 6 bases between them. The CDR3 is made up of 12 amino acids.

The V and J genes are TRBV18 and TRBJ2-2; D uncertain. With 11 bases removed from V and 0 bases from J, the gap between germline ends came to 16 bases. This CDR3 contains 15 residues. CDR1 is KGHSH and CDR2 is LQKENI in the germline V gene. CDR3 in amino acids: CAAASPTTNTGELFF. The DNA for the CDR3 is TGTGCCGCAGCCAGCCCAACTACGAACACCGGGGAGCTGTTTTTT.

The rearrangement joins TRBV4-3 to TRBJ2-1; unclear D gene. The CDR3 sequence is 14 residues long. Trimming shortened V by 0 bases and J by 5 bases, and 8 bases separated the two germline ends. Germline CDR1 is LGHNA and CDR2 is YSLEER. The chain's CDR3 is CASSQDRADNEQFF. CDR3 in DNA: TGCGCCAGCAGCCAAGATCGGGCTGACAATGAGCAGTTCTTC.

The chain's CDR3 is CASSLRTASPTEAFF. As DNA, the CDR3 is TGCGCCAGCAGCTTAAGGACAGCCTCCCCCACTGAAGCTTTCTTT. The chain couples TRBV5-1 to TRBJ1-1, with a tentative D call TRBD1 (6 bases). This CDR3 is 15 amino acids long. V was shortened by 2 bases and J by 4 bases, with 15 bases between the two germline ends. Per the germline V gene, CDR1 is SGHRS and CDR2 is YFSETQ.

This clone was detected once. CDR3: CASSPDRGPNTGELFF. The CDR3 bases are TGTGCCAGCAGCCCAGACAGGGGCCCGAACACCGGGGAGCTGTTTTTT. J is TRBJ2-2 and V is TRBV7-6; 8 nucleotides match TRBD1. CDR3 size: 16 residues. The V gene end was trimmed by 5 bases and the J gene end by 0 bases; junction bases not matched to a gene: 5. Germline V CDR1 and CDR2: SGHVS, FNYEAQ.